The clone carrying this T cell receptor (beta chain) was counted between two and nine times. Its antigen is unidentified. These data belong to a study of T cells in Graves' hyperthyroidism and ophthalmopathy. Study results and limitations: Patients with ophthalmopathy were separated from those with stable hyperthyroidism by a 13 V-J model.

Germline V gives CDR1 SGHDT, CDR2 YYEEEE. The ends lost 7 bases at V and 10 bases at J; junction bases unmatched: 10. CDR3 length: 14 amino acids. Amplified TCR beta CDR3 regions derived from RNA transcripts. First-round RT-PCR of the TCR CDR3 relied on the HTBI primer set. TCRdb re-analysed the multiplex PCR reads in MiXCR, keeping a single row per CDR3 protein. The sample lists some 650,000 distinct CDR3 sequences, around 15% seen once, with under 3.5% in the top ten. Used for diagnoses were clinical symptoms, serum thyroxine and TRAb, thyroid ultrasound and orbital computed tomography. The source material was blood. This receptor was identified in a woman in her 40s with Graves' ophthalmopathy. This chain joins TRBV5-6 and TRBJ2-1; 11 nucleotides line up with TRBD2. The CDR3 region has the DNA TGTGCCAGCGGGCTAGCGGGAGGTATGGGGGAGCAGTTCTTC. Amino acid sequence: CASGLAGGMGEQFF.